These T cell receptor beta chains were read from a single sample in a study of cytomegalovirus exposure and HLA in healthy donors. Libraries were prepared by immunoSEQ multiplex PCR; TCRdb keeps only in-frame clonotypes and omits some of them. Among 200,000 to 250,000 clones listed, 82% were seen once. Sequenced: PBMCs. These receptors all stem from a woman between 40 and 55 years old in good health and CMV-seronegative. Each CDR3 is given with its conserved first and last residue. Each record gives: V gene, J gene, clone size, D gene, CDR3 protein, CDR3 DNA. D genes are given only for firm matches. Size values are once, few and many counts, or a class for expanded clones, and some rows have none.

>TRBV19|TRBJ2-3|-|-
CASSYRGTDTQYF
TGTGCCAGTAGTTACAGGGGCACAGATACGCAGTATTTT
>TRBV5-4|TRBJ1-1|-|-
CASRNKTLSMNTEAFF
TGTGCCAGCAGAAATAAGACTCTATCCATGAACACTGAAGCTTTCTTT
>TRBV6-5|TRBJ2-5|-|-
CASSRPRGETQYF
TGTGCCAGCAGCCGCCCTCGGGGGGAGACCCAGTACTTC
>TRBV11-2|TRBJ1-6|-|-
CASSTGLHSPLHF
TGTGCCAGCAGCACAGGGCTGCATTCACCCCTCCACTTT
>TRBV7-8|TRBJ2-5|-|-
CASSGGELALETQYF
TGTGCCAGCAGCGGAGGGGAACTAGCTTTGGAGACCCAGTACTTC
>TRBV30|TRBJ2-3|-|-
CAWSSFGIGTDTQYF
TGTGCCTGGAGTTCGTTCGGGATCGGGACAGATACGCAGTATTTT
>TRBV7-8|TRBJ1-4|medium-sized|-
CASSLSQRTTNEKLFF
TGTGCCAGCAGCCTAAGCCAGCGGACAACTAATGAAAAACTGTTTTTT
>TRBV19|TRBJ1-2|-|TRBD1
CASSPGGDGYTF
TGTGCCAGTAGCCCAGGGGGCGATGGCTACACCTTC
>TRBV28|TRBJ1-5|-|-
CASREGGNSNQPQHF
TGTGCCAGCAGGGAGGGGGGGAACAGCAATCAGCCCCAGCATTTT
>TRBV5-1|TRBJ2-7|-|TRBD2
CASSLGLAGVNEQYF
TGCGCCAGCAGCCTGGGACTAGCGGGAGTTAACGAGCAGTACTTC
>TRBV2|TRBJ2-1|-|TRBD2
CASSEFASGYNEQFF
TGTGCCAGCAGTGAATTTGCTAGCGGCTACAATGAGCAGTTCTTC
>TRBV2|TRBJ1-6|-|TRBD1
CASSVGTGGLGSPLHF
TGTGCCAGCAGTGTGGGCACAGGGGGCCTGGGGTCACCCCTCCACTTT
>TRBV6-1|TRBJ2-7|-|-
CASSEADSEQYF
TGTGCCAGCAGTGAAGCCGATAGCGAGCAGTACTTC
>TRBV10-3|TRBJ2-2|-|TRBD2
CAISEASGSRTGELFF
TGTGCCATCAGTGAGGCAAGCGGGAGTCGCACCGGGGAGCTGTTTTTT
>TRBV18|TRBJ1-4|-|-
CASSPVSLRSGGEKLFF
TGTGCCAGCTCACCCGTCTCTTTGCGGAGCGGGGGTGAAAAACTGTTTTTT
>TRBV4-2|TRBJ2-1|few|-
CASSQTRDEQFF
TGTGCCAGCAGCCAGACTAGGGATGAGCAGTTCTTC
>TRBV29-1|TRBJ2-7|-|TRBD1
CSVLSGQGAHEQYF
TGCAGCGTTCTGTCAGGACAGGGGGCCCACGAGCAGTACTTC
>TRBV13|TRBJ2-1|-|TRBD2
CASSAFEGGSSYNEQFF
TGTGCCAGCAGCGCATTCGAGGGCGGGAGCTCCTACAATGAGCAGTTCTTC
>TRBV5-8|TRBJ2-3|-|-
CASSTGRGTDTQYF
TGTGCCAGCAGCACGGGCAGGGGCACAGATACGCAGTATTTT
>TRBV20-1|TRBJ1-2|-|-
CSAPHGYGYTF
TGCAGTGCTCCCCACGGCTATGGCTACACCTTC
>TRBV30|TRBJ1-5|once|-
CAWSVGGESTRQHF
TGTGCCTGGAGTGTAGGAGGGGAAAGCACACGCCAGCATTTT
>TRBV5-1|TRBJ2-3|-|TRBD1
CACTQGDVNTDTQYF
TGCGCCTGTACACAGGGGGACGTTAACACAGATACGCAGTATTTT
>TRBV27|TRBJ2-7|once|-
CASSLSTGDRFYEQYF
TGTGCCAGCAGTTTATCGACGGGGGACCGCTTCTACGAGCAGTACTTC
>TRBV7-2|TRBJ2-3|-|-
CASRGTGDTQYF
TGTGCCAGCAGAGGGACTGGAGATACGCAGTATTTT
>TRBV6-5|TRBJ1-1|-|-
CASFVGDGTEAFF
TGTGCCAGCTTCGTAGGGGATGGCACTGAAGCTTTCTTT
>TRBV4-1|TRBJ2-1|-|-
CASSRGNEQFF
TGCGCCAGCAGCCGAGGGAATGAGCAGTTCTTC
>TRBV6-6|TRBJ2-7|once|TRBD2
CASSYTPSGVYEQYF
TGTGCCAGCAGTTACACCCCTAGCGGGGTCTACGAGCAGTACTTC
>TRBV15|TRBJ2-5|-|-
CATSRTTEETQYF
TGTGCCACCAGCAGAACCACAGAAGAGACCCAGTACTTC
>TRBV28|TRBJ1-2|few|TRBD1
CASSFGGQGDYGYTF
TGTGCCAGCAGTTTCGGAGGACAGGGCGACTATGGCTACACCTTC
>TRBV29-1|TRBJ2-1|-|-
CSVEVDNNEQFF
TGCAGCGTTGAGGTGGACAACAATGAGCAGTTCTTC
>TRBV27|TRBJ2-1|-|-
CASSSLTGGYYNEQFF
TGTGCCAGCAGCTCCCTCACTGGCGGATACTACAATGAGCAGTTCTTC
>TRBV28|TRBJ2-7|-|-
CASSPVGYRDYEQYF
TGTGCCAGCAGCCCAGTGGGCTACAGGGACTACGAGCAGTACTTC
>TRBV7-2|TRBJ1-5|-|-
CASSLVDYGQPQHF
TGTGCCAGCAGCTTAGTAGATTACGGGCAGCCCCAGCATTTT
>TRBV14|TRBJ1-6|-|TRBD1
CASSQVTGGMSPLHF
TGTGCCAGCAGCCAAGTGACAGGGGGTATGTCACCCCTCCACTTT
>TRBV27|TRBJ2-3|-|-
CASSFRFLSTDTQYF
TGTGCCAGCAGTTTCCGTTTCTTAAGCACAGATACGCAGTATTTT
>TRBV7-9|TRBJ2-3|-|-
CASSLGTQLDTQYF
TGTGCCAGCAGCCTCGGGACACAATTAGATACGCAGTATTTT
>TRBV27|TRBJ1-1|-|-
CASSAGNTEAFF
TGTGCCAGCAGCGCGGGGAACACTGAAGCTTTCTTT
>TRBV5-1|TRBJ2-2|-|TRBD2
CASSPLAGGPGELFF
TGCGCCAGCAGCCCGTTAGCGGGAGGGCCCGGGGAGCTGTTTTTT
>TRBV5-4|TRBJ2-3|-|-
CASSRTPSTDTQYF
TGTGCCAGCAGCCGGACACCTAGCACAGATACGCAGTATTTT
>TRBV30|TRBJ1-6|-|TRBD1
CAWTAGGTPLHF
TGTGCCTGGACCGCAGGGGGAACACCCCTCCACTTT
>TRBV2|TRBJ2-6|-|-
CASSPTGSGANVLTF
TGTGCCAGCAGTCCTACAGGGTCTGGGGCCAACGTCCTGACTTTC
>TRBV19|TRBJ1-5|-|TRBD1
CASSIDRGGGQPQHF
TGTGCCAGTAGTATCGACAGGGGAGGAGGTCAGCCCCAGCATTTT
>TRBV15|TRBJ2-3|-|-
CATSRDKRISTDTQYF
TGTGCCACCAGCAGAGATAAGCGTATAAGCACAGATACGCAGTATTTT
>TRBV4-2|TRBJ2-7|-|TRBD2
CASSQDYGTSATYEQYF
TGTGCCAGCAGCCAAGATTACGGGACTAGCGCAACCTACGAGCAGTACTTC
>TRBV4-1|TRBJ1-2|-|-
CASSQGGRANYGYTF
TGCGCCAGCAGCCAAGGGGGCCGGGCTAACTATGGCTACACCTTC
>TRBV7-9|TRBJ2-2|few|-
CASSLLILRQGEAGELFF
TGTGCCAGCAGCTTATTAATCTTGCGGCAGGGTGAGGCCGGGGAGCTGTTTTTT
>TRBV27|TRBJ1-1|-|-
CASSRAQGIMNTEAFF
TGTGCCAGCAGTCGGGCGCAGGGTATCATGAACACTGAAGCTTTCTTT
>TRBV6-5|TRBJ2-1|-|-
CASSYVSVVLNNEQFF
TGTGCCAGCAGTTACGTAAGCGTGGTTCTGAACAATGAGCAGTTCTTC
>TRBV9|TRBJ1-4|-|-
CASSVGEKLFF
TGTGCCAGCAGCGTCGGTGAAAAACTGTTTTTT
>TRBV6-6|TRBJ1-1|-|-
CASSAPGWGGFTEAFF
TGTGCCAGCAGCGCCCCCGGGTGGGGGGGATTCACTGAAGCTTTCTTT
>TRBV30|TRBJ1-2|few|-
CAWSSEAVYGYTF
TGTGCCTGGAGTTCCGAAGCTGTCTATGGCTACACCTTC
>TRBV11-1|TRBJ1-1|once|-
CASRPTGLDATEAFF
TGTGCCAGCAGACCTACAGGGTTAGACGCCACTGAAGCTTTCTTT
>TRBV4-2|TRBJ2-2|once|TRBD1
CASSQEKGARTGELFF
TGTGCCAGCAGCCAAGAGAAGGGGGCGCGGACCGGGGAGCTGTTTTTT
>TRBV29-1|TRBJ1-1|-|-
CSVDPRGGRTEAFF
TGCAGCGTTGACCCCCGGGGGGGGAGGACTGAAGCTTTCTTT